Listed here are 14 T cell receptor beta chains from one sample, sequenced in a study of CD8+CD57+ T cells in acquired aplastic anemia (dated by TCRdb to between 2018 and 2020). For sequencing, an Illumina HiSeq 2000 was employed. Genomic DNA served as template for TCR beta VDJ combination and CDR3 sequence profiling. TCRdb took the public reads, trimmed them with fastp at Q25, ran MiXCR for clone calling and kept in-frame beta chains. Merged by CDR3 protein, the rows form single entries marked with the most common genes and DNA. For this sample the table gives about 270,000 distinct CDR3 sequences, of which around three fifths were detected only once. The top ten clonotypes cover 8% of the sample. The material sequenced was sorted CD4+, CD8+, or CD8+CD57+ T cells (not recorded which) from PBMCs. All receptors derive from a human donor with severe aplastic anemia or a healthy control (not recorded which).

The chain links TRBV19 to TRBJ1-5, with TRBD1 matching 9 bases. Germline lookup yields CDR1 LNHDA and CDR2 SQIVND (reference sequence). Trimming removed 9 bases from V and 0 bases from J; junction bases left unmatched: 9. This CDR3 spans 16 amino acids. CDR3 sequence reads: CASLRDRDFSNQPQHF. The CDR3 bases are TGTGCCAGCCTCCGGGACAGGGACTTTAGCAATCAGCCCCAGCATTTT.

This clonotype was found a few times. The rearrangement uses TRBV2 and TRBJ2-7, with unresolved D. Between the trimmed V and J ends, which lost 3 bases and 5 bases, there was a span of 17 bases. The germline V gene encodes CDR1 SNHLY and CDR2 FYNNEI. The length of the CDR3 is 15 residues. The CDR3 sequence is CASSDSFQPSDEQYF. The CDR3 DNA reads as TGTGCCAGCAGTGACTCTTTCCAACCAAGCGACGAGCAGTACTTC.

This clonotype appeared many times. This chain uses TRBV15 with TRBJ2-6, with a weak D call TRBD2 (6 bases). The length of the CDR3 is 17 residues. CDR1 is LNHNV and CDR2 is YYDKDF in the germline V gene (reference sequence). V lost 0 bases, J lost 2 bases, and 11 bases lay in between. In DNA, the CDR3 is TGTGCCACCAGCAGAGATGGAGGGAGCACTGGGGCCAACGTCCTGACTTTC. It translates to CATSRDGGSTGANVLTF.

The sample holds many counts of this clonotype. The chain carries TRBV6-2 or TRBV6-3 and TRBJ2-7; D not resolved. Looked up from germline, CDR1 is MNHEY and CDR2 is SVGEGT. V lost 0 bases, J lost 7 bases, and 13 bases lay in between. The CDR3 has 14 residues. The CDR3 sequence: CASSYSMGVGEQYF. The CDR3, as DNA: TGTGCCAGCAGTTACTCGATGGGTGTAGGGGAGCAGTACTTC.

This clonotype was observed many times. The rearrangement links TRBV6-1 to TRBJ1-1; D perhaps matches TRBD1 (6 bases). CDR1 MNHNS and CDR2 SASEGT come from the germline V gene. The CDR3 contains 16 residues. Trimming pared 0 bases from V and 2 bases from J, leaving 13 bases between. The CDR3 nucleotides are TGTGCCAGCAGTGAAGCGCTCCCAGGGGCCAACACTGAAGCTTTCTTT. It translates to CASSEALPGANTEAFF.

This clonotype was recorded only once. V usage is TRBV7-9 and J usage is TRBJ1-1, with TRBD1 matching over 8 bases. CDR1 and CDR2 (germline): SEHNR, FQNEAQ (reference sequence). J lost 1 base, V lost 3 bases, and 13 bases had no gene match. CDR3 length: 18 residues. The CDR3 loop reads CASSLWQGALPANTEAFF. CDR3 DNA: TGTGCCAGCAGCTTGTGGCAGGGGGCCCTCCCGGCGAACACTGAAGCTTTCTTT.

The CDR3: CASIPLWGSPLHF. In DNA, the CDR3 is TGTGCCAGCATCCCTTTGTGGGGTTCACCCCTCCACTTT. This chain connects TRBV6-6 to TRBJ1-6; D is undetermined. CDR1 MNHNY and CDR2 SVGAGI come from the germline V gene (reference sequence). CDR3 length: 13 amino acids. V dropped 7 bases and J dropped 9 bases, with 13 bases sitting between them.

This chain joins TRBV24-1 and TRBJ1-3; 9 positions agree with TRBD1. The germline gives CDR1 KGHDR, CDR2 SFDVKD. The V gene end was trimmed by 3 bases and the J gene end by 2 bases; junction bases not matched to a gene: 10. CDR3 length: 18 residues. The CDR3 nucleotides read TGTGCCACCAGTGATCCAAGGTTAAGGACAGGGGCTGGAAACACCATATATTTT. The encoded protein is CATSDPRLRTGAGNTIYF.

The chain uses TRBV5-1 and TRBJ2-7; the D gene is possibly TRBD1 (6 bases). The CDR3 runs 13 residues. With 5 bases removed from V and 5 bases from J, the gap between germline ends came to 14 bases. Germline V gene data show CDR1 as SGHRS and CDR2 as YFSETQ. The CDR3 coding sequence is TGCGCCAGCAGTTCAACAGGGTCCCACGAGCAGTACTTC. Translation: CASSSTGSHEQYF.

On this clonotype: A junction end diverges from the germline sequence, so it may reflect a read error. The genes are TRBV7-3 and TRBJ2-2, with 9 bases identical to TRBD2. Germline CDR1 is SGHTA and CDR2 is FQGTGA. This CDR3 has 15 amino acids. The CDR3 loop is CAWRARGGDTGELSF. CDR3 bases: TGTGCCTGGAGGGCGCGGGGGGGCGACACCGGGGAGCTGTCTTTT.

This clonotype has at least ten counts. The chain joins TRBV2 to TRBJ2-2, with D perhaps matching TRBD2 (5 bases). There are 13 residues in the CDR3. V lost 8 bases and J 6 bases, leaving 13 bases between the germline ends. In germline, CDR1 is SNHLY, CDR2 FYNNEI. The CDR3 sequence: CASRPRESGELFF. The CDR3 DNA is TGTGCCAGCCGACCACGGGAATCCGGGGAGCTGTTTTTT.

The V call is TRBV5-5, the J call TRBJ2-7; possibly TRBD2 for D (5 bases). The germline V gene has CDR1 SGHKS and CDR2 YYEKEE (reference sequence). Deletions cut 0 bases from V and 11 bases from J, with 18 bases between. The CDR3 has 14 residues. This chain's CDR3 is CASSLDLSTGKEYF. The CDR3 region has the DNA TGTGCCAGCAGCTTGGATTTATCGACGGGGAAGGAGTACTTC.

This chain's CDR3 is CASRTGTGGIHSGANVLTF. Here the CDR3 DNA reads TGTGCCAGCAGAACCGGGACAGGGGGTATCCACTCTGGGGCCAACGTCCTGACTTTC. V gene TRBV6-5 combines with J gene TRBJ2-6, with TRBD1 matching over 11 bases. Trimming removed 6 bases from V and 0 bases from J; junction bases left unmatched: 10. The CDR3 length is 19 residues. Looked up from germline, CDR1 is MNHEY and CDR2 is SVGAGI.

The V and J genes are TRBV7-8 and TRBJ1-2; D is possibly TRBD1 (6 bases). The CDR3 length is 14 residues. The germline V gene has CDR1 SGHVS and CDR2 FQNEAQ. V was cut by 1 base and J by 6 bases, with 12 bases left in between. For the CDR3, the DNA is TGTGCCAGCAGCTTAGTTGTTGGACAGAATGGCTACACCTTC. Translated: CASSLVVGQNGYTF.